This TCR beta chain was identified during a study of blood T cell repertoires in COVID-19. Study-wide background: From T cells, B-cell-depleted T cells, or PBMCs came the material, which was cDNA or gDNA.

As originally analysed: Nucleated cell counts were estimated from reference gene primer amplification. This table comes from immunoSEQ multiplex PCR, and its TCRdb copy is limited to in-frame clones, with some not included. V, J and clone size reflect that table, while D and trimming were determined from the DNA. The table includes around 270,000 clones, around 90% detected once. Individuals aged about 18 to 100 years were recruited from 24 US areas. The CDR3 loop spans 14 amino acids. The V gene's germline CDR1 is SGHNT and CDR2 YENEEA. Trimming pared 5 bases from V and 1 base from J, leaving 11 bases between.

The source is a middle-aged woman who had been exposed to COVID-19. The sample taken for sequencing was PBMCs or T cells enriched from blood (not recorded which). The gene calls are TRBV11-3 and TRBJ1-1, with D tentatively TRBD1 (6 bases). The CDR3 region has the DNA TGTGCCAGCAGCCCGGGACACCCGAACACTGAAGCTTTCTTT. Its translation: CASSPGHPNTEAFF.